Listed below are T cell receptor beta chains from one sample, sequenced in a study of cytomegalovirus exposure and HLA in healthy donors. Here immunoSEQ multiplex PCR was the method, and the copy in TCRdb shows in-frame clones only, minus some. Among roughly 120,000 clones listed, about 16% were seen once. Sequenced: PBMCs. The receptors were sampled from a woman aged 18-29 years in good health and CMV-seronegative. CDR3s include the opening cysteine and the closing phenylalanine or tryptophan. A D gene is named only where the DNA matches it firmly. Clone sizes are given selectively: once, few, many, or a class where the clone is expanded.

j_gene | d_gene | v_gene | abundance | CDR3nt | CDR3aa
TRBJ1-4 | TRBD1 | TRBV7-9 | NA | TGTGCCAGCAGTCCTACAGGGGGAGGTGAAAAACTGTTTTTT | CASSPTGGGEKLFF
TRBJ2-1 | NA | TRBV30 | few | TGTGCCTGGACCACCCTAAGCTGGCGGGAAGTATCCGGGGACAATGAGCAGTTCTTC | CAWTTLSWREVSGDNEQFF
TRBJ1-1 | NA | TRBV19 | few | TGTGCCAGTACCATGAGGGGGTCTATCGAAGCTTTCTTT | CASTMRGSIEAFF
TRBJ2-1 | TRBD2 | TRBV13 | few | TGTGCCAGCAGCCGCCGTCGTCAACCGGGACTAGCGGGGGGGCTAGTAAATGAGCAGTTCTTC | CASSRRRQPGLAGGLVNEQFF
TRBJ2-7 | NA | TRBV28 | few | TGTGCCAGCAGTTCCCCACGAAACCGGGGGGCCCCCGGGAAGCAGTACTTC | CASSSPRNRGAPGKQYF
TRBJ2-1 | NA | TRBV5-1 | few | TGCGCCAGCAGCTTGGGCGGGGCCAGGGATGAGCAGTTCTTC | CASSLGGARDEQFF
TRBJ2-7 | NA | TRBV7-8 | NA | TGTGCCAGCAGCCCCCGGAGGGGGGGCAGCGACGAGCAGTACTTC | CASSPRRGGSDEQYF
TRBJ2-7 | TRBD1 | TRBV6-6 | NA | TGTGCCAGCAGTTACGCGGGACAGGTCTTCTACGAGCAGTACTTC | CASSYAGQVFYEQYF
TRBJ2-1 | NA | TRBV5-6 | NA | TGTGCCAGCAGCCGCGGGTTATACAATGAGCAGTTCTTC | CASSRGLYNEQFF
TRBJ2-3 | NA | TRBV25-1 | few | TGTGCCAGCAGCGGGCGGGGAGACACAGATACGCAGTATTTT | CASSGRGDTDTQYF
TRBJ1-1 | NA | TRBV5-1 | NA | TGCGCCAGCAGCTCGGACAACGTAGGTGAAGCTTTCTTT | CASSSDNVGEAFF
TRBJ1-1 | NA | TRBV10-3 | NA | TGTGCCATCAGTGAGTATAGCAGCCAGAACACTGAAGCTTTCTTT | CAISEYSSQNTEAFF
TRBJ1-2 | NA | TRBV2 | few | TGTGCCAGCAGTGAACGCCGGGGGTGGGACTATGGCTACACCTTC | CASSERRGWDYGYTF
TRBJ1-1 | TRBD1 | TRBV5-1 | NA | TGCGCCAGCAGCTTGCCGGAGACAGGGGCGAACACTGAAGCTTTCTTT | CASSLPETGANTEAFF
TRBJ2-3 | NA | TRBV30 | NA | TGTGCCTGGAGAGGGGGGGGGCGGAGCACAGATACGCAGTATTTT | CAWRGGGRSTDTQYF
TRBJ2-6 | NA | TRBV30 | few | TGTGCCTGTACTTCCGGGGGGCTCTGGGCCAACGTCCTGACTTTC | CACTSGGLWANVLTF
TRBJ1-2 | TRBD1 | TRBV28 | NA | TGTGCCAGCCGGGGACAGACAGGGGGAGGGGGCTACACCTTC | CASRGQTGGGGYTF
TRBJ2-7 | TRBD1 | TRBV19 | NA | TGTGCCACCCAAAGAACCGGGACAGGGGCCTACGAGCAGTACTTC | CATQRTGTGAYEQYF
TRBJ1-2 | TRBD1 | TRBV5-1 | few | TGCGCCAGCAGCGCCGACAGGGTGGGTGGCTACACCTTC | CASSADRVGGYTF
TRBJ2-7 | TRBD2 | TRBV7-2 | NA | TGTGCCAGCAGCTTACCGGGAGGGCTGGAATCCGAGCAGTACTTC | CASSLPGGLESEQYF
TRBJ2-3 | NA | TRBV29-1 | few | TGCAGCGTTGTGGGGGCGGGAGTAGTCACAGATACGCAGTATTTT | CSVVGAGVVTDTQYF
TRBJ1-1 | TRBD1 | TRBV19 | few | TGTGCCAGTACACCGGGACAGGGGTACACTGAAGCTTTCTTT | CASTPGQGYTEAFF
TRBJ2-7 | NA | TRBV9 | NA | TGTGCCAGCAGCCAGGGGACGGGCTACGAGCAGTACTTC | CASSQGTGYEQYF
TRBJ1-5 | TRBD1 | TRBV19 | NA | TGTGCCAGTAGTCAACAGGGGGCGCGTCAGCCCCAGCATTTT | CASSQQGARQPQHF
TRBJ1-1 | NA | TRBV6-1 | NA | TGTGCCAGCAAAGACAGTAACACTGAAGCTTTCTTT | CASKDSNTEAFF
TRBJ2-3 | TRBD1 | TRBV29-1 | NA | TGCAGCGTTTCGCCGGGACAGGGGTCAGATACGCAGTATTTT | CSVSPGQGSDTQYF
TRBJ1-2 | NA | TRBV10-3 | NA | TGTGCCATCAGCCAGGGAGGAGGCTACACCTTC | CAISQGGGYTF
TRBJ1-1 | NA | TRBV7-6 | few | TGTGCCAGCAGCCCAGGGGCACGGAACACTGAAGCTTTCTTT | CASSPGARNTEAFF
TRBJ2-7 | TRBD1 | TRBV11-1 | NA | TGTGCCAGCAGCCCCGGTACAGGGGGCTACGAGCAGTACTTC | CASSPGTGGYEQYF
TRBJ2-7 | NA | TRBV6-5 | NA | TGTGCCAGCAGTTACCCCCGGGGGGCTAAGTACTTC | CASSYPRGAKYF
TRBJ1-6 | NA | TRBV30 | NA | TGTGCCTGGAGTGAGACACCGAGCTCCTATAATTCACCCCTCCACTTT | CAWSETPSSYNSPLHF
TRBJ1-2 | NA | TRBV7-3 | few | TGTGCCAGCAGCTGGGACGGGACATCCGATGGCTACACCTTC | CASSWDGTSDGYTF
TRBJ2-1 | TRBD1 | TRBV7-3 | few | TGTGCCAGCAGTTCAGGGGGAGAGGGAGATGAGCAGTTCTTC | CASSSGGEGDEQFF
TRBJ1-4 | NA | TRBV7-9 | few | TGTGCCAGCAGCGGCCGGGACTCCTCTAATGAAAAACTGTTTTTT | CASSGRDSSNEKLFF
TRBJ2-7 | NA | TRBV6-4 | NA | TGTGCCAGCAGAGAACGAAACAGGGTCTACGAGCAGTACTTC | CASRERNRVYEQYF
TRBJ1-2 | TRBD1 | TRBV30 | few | TGTGCCTGGAGCCCCGGGACAGGGGACTACACCTTC | CAWSPGTGDYTF
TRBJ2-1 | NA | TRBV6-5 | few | TGTGCCAGCAGTTACGAGATGGACAATGAGCAGTTCTTC | CASSYEMDNEQFF
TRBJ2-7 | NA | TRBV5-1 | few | TGCGCCAGCAGCCTGCTGGGCCCAAGCTCCTACGAGCAGTACTTC | CASSLLGPSSYEQYF
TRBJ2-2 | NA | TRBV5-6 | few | TGTGCCAGCAGTCTCTCCGGGGAGCTGTTTTTT | CASSLSGELFF
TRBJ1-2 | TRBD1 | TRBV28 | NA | TGTGCCAGCAGTCCCCACGGGACAGGGGATGGCTACACCTTC | CASSPHGTGDGYTF